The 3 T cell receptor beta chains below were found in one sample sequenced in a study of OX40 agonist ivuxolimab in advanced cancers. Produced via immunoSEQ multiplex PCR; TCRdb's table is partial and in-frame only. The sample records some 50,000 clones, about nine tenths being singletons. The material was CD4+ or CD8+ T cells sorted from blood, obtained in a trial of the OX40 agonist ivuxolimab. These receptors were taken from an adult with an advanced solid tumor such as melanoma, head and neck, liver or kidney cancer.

CDR3 in DNA: TGTGCCAGCAGCGCCGGGAGAGCTCAACTCAATGAGCAGTTCTTC. It yields the protein CASSAGRAQLNEQFF. V and J are TRBV7-3 and TRBJ2-1, with TRBD2 as a possible D gene (6 bases). CDR3 length: 15 residues. Germline V CDR1 and CDR2: SGHTA, FQGTGA. Trimming pared 5 bases from V and 6 bases from J, leaving 17 bases between.

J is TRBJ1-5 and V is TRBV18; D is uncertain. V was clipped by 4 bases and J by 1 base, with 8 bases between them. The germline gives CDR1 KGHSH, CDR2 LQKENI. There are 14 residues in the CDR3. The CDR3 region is CASSLLDSNQPQHF. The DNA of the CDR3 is TGTGCCAGCTCACTCCTGGACAGCAATCAGCCCCAGCATTTT.

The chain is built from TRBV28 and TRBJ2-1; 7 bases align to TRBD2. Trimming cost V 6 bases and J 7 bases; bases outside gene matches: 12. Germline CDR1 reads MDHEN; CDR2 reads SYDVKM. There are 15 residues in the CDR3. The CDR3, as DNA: TGTGCCAGCAGCCCGCGTGACGGGAGGTGGAATGAGCAGTTCTTC. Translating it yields CASSPRDGRWNEQFF.